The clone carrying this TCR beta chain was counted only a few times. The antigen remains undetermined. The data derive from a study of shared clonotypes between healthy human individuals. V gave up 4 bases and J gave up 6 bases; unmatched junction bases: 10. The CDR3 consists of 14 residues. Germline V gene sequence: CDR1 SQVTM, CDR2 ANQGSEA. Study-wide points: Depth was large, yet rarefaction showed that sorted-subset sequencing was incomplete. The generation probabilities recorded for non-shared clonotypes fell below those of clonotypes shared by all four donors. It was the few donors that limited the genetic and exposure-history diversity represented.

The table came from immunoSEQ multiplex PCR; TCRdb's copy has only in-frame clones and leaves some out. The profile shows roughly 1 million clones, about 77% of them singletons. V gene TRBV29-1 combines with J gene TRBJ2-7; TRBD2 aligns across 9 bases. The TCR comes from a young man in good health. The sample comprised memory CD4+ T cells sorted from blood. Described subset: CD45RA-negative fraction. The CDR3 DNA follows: TGCAGCGTTGTCTGGGCGGGGGGGCGTTTCGAGCAGTACTTC. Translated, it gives CSVVWAGGRFEQYF.